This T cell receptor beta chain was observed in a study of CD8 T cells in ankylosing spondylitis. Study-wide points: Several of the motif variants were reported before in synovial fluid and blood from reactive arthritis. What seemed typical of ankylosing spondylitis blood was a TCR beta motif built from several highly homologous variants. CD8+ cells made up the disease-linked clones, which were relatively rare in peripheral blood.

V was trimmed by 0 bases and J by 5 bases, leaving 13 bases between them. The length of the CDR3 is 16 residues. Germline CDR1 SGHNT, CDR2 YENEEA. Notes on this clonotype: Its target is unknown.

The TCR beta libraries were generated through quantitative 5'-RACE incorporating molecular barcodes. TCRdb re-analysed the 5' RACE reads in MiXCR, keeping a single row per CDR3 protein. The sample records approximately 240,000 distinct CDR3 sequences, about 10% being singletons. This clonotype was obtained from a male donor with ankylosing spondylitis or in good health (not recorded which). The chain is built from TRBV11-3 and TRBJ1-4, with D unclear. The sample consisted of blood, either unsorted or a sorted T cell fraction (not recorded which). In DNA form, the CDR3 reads TGTGCCAGCAGCTTAGATCAAGGTGGCGGGAATGAAAAACTGTTTTTT. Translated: CASSLDQGGGNEKLFF.